One T cell receptor beta chain is described in this entry. The assay was immunoSEQ multiplex PCR, and TCRdb's table has in-frame clones only and misses some. In the table there are about 690,000 clones, about 90% of which are singletons. Between the trimmed V and J ends, which lost 2 bases and 8 bases, there was a span of 10 bases. CDR3 length: 13 residues. Germline V gene lookup returns CDR1 MNHNY and CDR2 SVGAGI (reference sequence). The data derive from a study of shared clonotypes between healthy human individuals. This rearrangement joins TRBV6-6 to TRBJ2-1; D gene uncertain. This receptor was taken from a young man in good health. Some clones in this sample may be carry-over from other donors' samples. Sequenced sample: memory CD8+ T cells from PBMCs. Subset reported: CD45RO+ cells pooled with CCR7-negative TemRA cells. CDR3 sequence: CASSYGVWDEQFF. The CDR3 nucleotides read TGTGCCAGCAGTTACGGAGTGTGGGATGAGCAGTTCTTC.